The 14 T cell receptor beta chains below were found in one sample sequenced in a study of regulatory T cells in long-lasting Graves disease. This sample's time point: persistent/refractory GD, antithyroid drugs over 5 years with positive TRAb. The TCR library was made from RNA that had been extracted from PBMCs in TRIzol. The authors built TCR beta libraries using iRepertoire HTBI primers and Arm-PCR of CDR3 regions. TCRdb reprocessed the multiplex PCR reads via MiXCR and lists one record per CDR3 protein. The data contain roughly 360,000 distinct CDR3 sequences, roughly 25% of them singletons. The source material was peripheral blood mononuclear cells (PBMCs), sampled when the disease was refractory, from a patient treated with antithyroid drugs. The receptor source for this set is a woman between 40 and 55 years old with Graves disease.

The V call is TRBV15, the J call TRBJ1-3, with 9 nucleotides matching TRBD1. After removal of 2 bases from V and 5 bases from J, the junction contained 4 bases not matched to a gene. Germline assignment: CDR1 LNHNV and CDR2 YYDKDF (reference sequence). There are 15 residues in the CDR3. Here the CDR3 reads CATSRPGQGRNTIYF. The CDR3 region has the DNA TGTGCCACCAGCAGACCGGGACAGGGACGAAACACCATATATTTT.

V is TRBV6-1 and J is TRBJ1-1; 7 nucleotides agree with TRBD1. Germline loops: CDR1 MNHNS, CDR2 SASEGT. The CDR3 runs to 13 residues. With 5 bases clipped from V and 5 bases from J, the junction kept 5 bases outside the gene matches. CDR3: CASSQGGGTEAFF. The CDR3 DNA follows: TGTGCCAGCAGTCAGGGGGGTGGGACTGAAGCTTTCTTT.

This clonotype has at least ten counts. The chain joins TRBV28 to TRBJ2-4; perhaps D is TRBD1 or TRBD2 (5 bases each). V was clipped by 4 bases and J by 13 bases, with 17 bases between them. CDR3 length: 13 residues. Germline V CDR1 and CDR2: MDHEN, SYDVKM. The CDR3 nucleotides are TGTGCCAGCAGTTCTATCCCTGAGGGACCCCAGTACTTC. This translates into CASSSIPEGPQYF.

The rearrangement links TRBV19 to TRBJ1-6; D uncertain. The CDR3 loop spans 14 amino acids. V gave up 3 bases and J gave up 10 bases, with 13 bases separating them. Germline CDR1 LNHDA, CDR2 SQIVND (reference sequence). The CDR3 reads CASSMGGPSSPLHF. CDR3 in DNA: TGTGCCAGTAGTATGGGTGGGCCCTCGTCACCCCTCCACTTT.

DNA of the CDR3: TGTGCCAGCAGCGCACAGGGTCAGATCACCGGGGAGCTGTTTTTT. Its protein product is CASSAQGQITGELFF. This chain links TRBV2 with TRBJ2-2; possible D gene TRBD1, 6 bases. The V and J ends lost 6 bases and 4 bases respectively, with 15 bases between them. The CDR3 consists of 15 residues. Germline CDR1 SNHLY, CDR2 FYNNEI.

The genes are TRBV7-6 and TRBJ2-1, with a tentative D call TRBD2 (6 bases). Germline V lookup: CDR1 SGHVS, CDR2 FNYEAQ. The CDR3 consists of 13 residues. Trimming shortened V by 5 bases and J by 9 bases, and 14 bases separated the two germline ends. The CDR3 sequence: CASSRGTWGEQFF. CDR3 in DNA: TGTGCCAGCAGCAGAGGGACTTGGGGTGAGCAGTTCTTC.

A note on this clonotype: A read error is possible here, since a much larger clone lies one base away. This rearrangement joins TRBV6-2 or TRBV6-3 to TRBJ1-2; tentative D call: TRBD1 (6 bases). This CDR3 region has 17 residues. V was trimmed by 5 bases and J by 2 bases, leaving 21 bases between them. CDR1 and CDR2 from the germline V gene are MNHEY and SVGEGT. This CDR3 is CASSPGGPTYENYGYTF. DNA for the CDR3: TGTGCCAGCAGTCCTGGGGGGCCGACTTACGAGAACTATGGCTACACCTTC.

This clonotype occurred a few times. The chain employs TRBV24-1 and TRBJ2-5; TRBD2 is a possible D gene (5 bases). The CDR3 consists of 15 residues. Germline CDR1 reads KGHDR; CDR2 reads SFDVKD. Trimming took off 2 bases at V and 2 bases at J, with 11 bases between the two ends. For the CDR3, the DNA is TGTGCCACCAGTGATTGGCGGCGGGCACAAGAGACCCAGTACTTC. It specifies CATSDWRRAQETQYF.

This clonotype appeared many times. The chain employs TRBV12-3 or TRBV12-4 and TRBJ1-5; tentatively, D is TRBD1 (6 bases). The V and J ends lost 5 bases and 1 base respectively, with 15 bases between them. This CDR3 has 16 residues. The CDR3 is CASSTARGLSNQPQHF. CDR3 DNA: TGTGCCAGCAGTACGGCCCGGGGGCTGAGCAATCAGCCCCAGCATTTT.

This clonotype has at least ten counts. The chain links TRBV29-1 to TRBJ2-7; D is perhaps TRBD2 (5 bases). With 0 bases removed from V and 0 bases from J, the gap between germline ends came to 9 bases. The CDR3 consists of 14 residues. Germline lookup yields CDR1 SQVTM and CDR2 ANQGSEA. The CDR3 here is CSVEDGGSSYEQYF. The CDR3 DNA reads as TGCAGCGTTGAAGATGGTGGGAGCTCCTACGAGCAGTACTTC.

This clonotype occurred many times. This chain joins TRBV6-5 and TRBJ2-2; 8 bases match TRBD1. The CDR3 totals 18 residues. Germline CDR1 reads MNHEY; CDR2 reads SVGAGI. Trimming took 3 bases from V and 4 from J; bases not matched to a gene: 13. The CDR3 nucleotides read TGTGCCAGCAGTTATAACTTTTTGGGACAGGCCTTCACCGGGGAGCTGTTTTTT. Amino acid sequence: CASSYNFLGQAFTGELFF.

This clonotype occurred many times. Here the CDR3 DNA reads TGTGCCAGCAGTTTATCTAGAGCACCTACCGGGGAGCTGTTTTTT. It yields the protein CASSLSRAPTGELFF. This chain links TRBV12-3 or TRBV12-4 with TRBJ2-2, with unresolved D. The CDR3 is 15 residues long. Trimming took 2 bases from V and 5 from J, leaving 12 bases between them.

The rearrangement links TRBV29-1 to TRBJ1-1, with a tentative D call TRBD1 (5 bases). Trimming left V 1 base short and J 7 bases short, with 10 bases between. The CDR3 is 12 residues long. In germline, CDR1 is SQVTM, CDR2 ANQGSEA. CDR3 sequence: CSVEGLQVEAFF. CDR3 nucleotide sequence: TGCAGCGTTGAAGGTTTACAGGTTGAAGCTTTCTTT.

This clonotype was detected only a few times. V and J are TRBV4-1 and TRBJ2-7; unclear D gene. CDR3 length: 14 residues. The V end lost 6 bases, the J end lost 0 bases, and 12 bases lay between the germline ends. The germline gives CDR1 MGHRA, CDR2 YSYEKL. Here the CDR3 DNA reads TGCGCCAGCAGAGTGGCGATCAACTCCTACGAGCAGTACTTC. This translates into CASRVAINSYEQYF.